Below, 20 T cell receptor beta chains from the same sample are listed, as sequenced in a study of STAT5B mutations in CD4+ large granular lymphocyte leukemia. TCRdb keeps only in-frame clones here, not all; method: immunoSEQ multiplex PCR. The table has approximately 30,000 clones, roughly 75% seen once. The sample consisted of CD4+ T cells from blood buffy coats. The receptors were sampled from a human donor in good health.

The chain has TRBV7-2 and TRBJ2-1; TRBD2 aligns across 7 bases. Trimming took 0 bases from V and 4 from J; bases not matched to a gene: 3. Germline-derived CDR1 and CDR2 are SGHTA and FQGNSA. The CDR3 covers 15 residues. The CDR3 bases are TGTGCCAGCAGCTTAGCGGGGGGGAGATACAATGAGCAGTTCTTC. Amino acids: CASSLAGGRYNEQFF. Full variable domain (remainder filled in from reference TRBV7-2 and TRBJ2-1): GAGVSQSPSNKVTEKGKDVELRCDPISGHTALYWYRQSLGQGLEFLIYFQGNSAPDKSGLPSDRFSAERTGGSVSTLTIQRTQQEDSAVYLCASSLAGGRYNEQFFGPGTRLTVL.

The chain uses TRBV5-6 and TRBJ2-3, with D perhaps assigned TRBD1 or TRBD2 (5 bases each). V dropped 2 bases and J dropped 2 bases, with 12 bases sitting between them. Germline CDR1 SGHDT, CDR2 YYEEEE. CDR3 length: 15 residues. CDR3 nucleotide sequence: TGTGCCAGCAGCTTTATGGGACGGTTCACAGATACGCAGTATTTT. Protein: CASSFMGRFTDTQYF. Full variable domain (rest looked up from reference TRBV5-6 and TRBJ2-3): DAGVTQSPTHLIKTRGQQVTLRCSPKSGHDTVSWYQQALGQGPQFIFQYYEEEERQRGNFPDRFSGHQFPNYSSELNVNALLLGDSALYLCASSFMGRFTDTQYFGPGTRLTVL.

This clone was seen only a few times. The chain is built from TRBV6-1 and TRBJ2-4, with D perhaps TRBD2 (6 bases). Germline V gene data show CDR1 as MNHNS and CDR2 as SASEGT. Deletions cut 2 bases from V and 2 bases from J, with 19 bases between. The CDR3 length is 18 residues. CDR3 bases: TGTGCCAGCAGTGAAAGTAGCGGAAATGCTCTAACCAAAAACATTCAGTACTTC. Protein product: CASSESSGNALTKNIQYF.

This chain connects TRBV6-5 to TRBJ2-5, with TRBD1 as a possible D gene (6 bases). The CDR3 runs 13 residues. Germline CDR1 reads MNHEY; CDR2 reads SVGAGI. The V end was cut by 2 bases, the J end by 2 bases, with 6 bases between. The CDR3 loop is CASSYRGQETQYF. In DNA, the CDR3 is TGTGCCAGCAGTTACAGGGGGCAAGAGACCCAGTACTTC.

The sample holds one count of this clone. The chain links TRBV9 to TRBJ1-2; D uncertain. This CDR3 comprises 14 residues. Germline V gives CDR1 SGDLS, CDR2 YYNGEE. V was clipped by 0 bases and J by 7 bases, with 13 bases between them. This CDR3 reads CASSVGVGFLGYTF. The CDR3 DNA follows: TGTGCCAGCAGCGTAGGGGTCGGATTTCTTGGCTACACCTTC.

The CDR3 protein is CASSLSVWSNQPQHF. CDR3 nucleotide sequence: TGTGCCAGCAGCTTATCCGTTTGGAGCAATCAGCCCCAGCATTTT. The rearrangement joins TRBV7-2 to TRBJ1-5, with D uncertain. The CDR3 extends over 15 amino acids. Looked up from germline, CDR1 is SGHTA and CDR2 is FQGNSA. Trimming cost V 2 bases and J 1 base, with 9 bases left between them.

The chain carries TRBV27 and TRBJ2-7; 10 positions match TRBD2. The CDR3 is 16 amino acids. The ends lost 3 bases at V and 2 bases at J; junction bases unmatched: 7. CDR1 is MNHEY, CDR2 SMNVEV, per germline (reference sequence). CDR3 sequence reads: CASSFRGSGRTYEQYF. For the CDR3, the DNA is TGTGCCAGCAGTTTTCGAGGTAGCGGGAGGACCTACGAGCAGTACTTC.

V is TRBV7-9 and J is TRBJ2-7; 9 bases align to TRBD2. The germline gives CDR1 SEHNR, CDR2 FQNEAQ (reference sequence). The CDR3 contains 14 residues. V shed 1 base, J shed 2 bases, and the junction held 0 bases outside the gene matches. The CDR3 sequence is CASSLGLAAYEQYF. As DNA, the CDR3 is TGTGCCAGCAGCTTAGGACTAGCGGCCTACGAGCAGTACTTC. Complete variable domain (other parts from reference TRBV7-9 and TRBJ2-7): DTGVSQNPRHKITKRGQNVTFRCDPISEHNRLYWYRQTLGQGPEFLTYFQNEAQLEKSRLLSDRFSAERPKGSFSTLEIQRTEQGDSAMYLCASSLGLAAYEQYFGPGTRLTVT.

The V call is TRBV27, the J call TRBJ2-7; D is unclear. Germline values: CDR1 MNHEY, CDR2 SMNVEV (reference sequence). V lost 4 bases to trimming and J lost 6 bases, with 10 bases between them. This CDR3 contains 12 residues. The CDR3 DNA sequence: TGTGCCAGCAGTTCGGACCCCTCCGAGCAGTACTTC. This codes for CASSSDPSEQYF.

V and J are TRBV28 and TRBJ2-5; maybe TRBD2 (5 bases). This CDR3 has 16 residues. Germline loops: CDR1 MDHEN, CDR2 SYDVKM. Trimming took 5 bases from V and 4 from J, leaving 20 bases between them. This CDR3 is CASSGSFSRARETQYF. The CDR3 nucleotides are TGTGCCAGCAGTGGGAGCTTCTCTCGGGCTCGAGAGACCCAGTACTTC.

The chain has TRBV5-4 and TRBJ2-7; D possibly matches TRBD1 or TRBD2 (5 bases each). The CDR3 has 15 amino acids. V lost 7 bases and J lost 2, with 19 bases in between. Germline CDR1 is SGHNT and CDR2 is YYREEE (reference sequence). The CDR3 bases are TGTGCCAGCGCCGAGGGGCAGGGAATTACCTACGAGCAGTACTTC. Translating gives CASAEGQGITYEQYF.

This clone was counted a single time. This chain joins TRBV11-2 and TRBJ2-7; unclear D gene. Trimming took 2 bases from V and 5 from J, leaving 13 bases between them. The CDR3 extends over 14 amino acids. Germline loops: CDR1 SGHAT, CDR2 FQNNGV. CDR3 sequence: CASSLKHLDHEQYF. CDR3 sequence (DNA): TGTGCCAGCAGCTTAAAACACCTCGACCACGAGCAGTACTTC.

Only a few counts were recorded for this clone. The J gene is TRBJ2-7, the V gene TRBV5-5; TRBD1 or TRBD2 may be the D gene (5 bases each). The CDR3 has 12 amino acids. Germline-derived CDR1 and CDR2 are SGHKS and YYEKEE (reference sequence). The ends were cut back, 7 bases at V and 2 bases at J, with 10 bases in the middle. The CDR3 spells CASGLGPYEQYF. The CDR3 DNA reads TGTGCCAGCGGACTGGGACCCTACGAGCAGTACTTC.

This rearrangement joins TRBV23-1 to TRBJ2-1; D possibly corresponds to TRBD2 (7 bases). TRBV23-1 is classed as an ORF, of uncertain function. The CDR3 length is 11 residues. V was pared by 8 bases and J by 8 bases, with 10 bases between. CDR3: CASGRGDEQFF. The DNA for the CDR3 is TGCGCCAGCGGGAGGGGGGATGAGCAGTTCTTC.

The genes are TRBV7-9 and TRBJ1-5; D not certain. The CDR3 length is 13 residues. Germline CDR1 and CDR2: SEHNR and FQNEAQ (reference sequence). V lost 3 bases and J 3 bases, leaving 6 bases between the germline ends. For the CDR3, the DNA is TGTGCCAGCAGCTTGTGGTCCAATCAGCCCCAGCATTTT. Translation: CASSLWSNQPQHF.

The chain combines TRBV7-8 with TRBJ1-3, with D unresolved. With 5 bases removed from V and 3 bases from J, the gap between germline ends came to 8 bases. The V gene's germline CDR1 is SGHVS and CDR2 FQNEAQ. CDR3 size: 13 residues. The CDR3 DNA reads TGTGCCAGCAGCCACTTAAGTGGAAACACCATATATTTT. Translating it yields CASSHLSGNTIYF.

This sequence joins TRBV2 and TRBJ1-2, with 8 bases lining up with TRBD1. CDR3 length equals 16 residues. The germline V gene has CDR1 SNHLY and CDR2 FYNNEI. V shed 4 bases and J 5 bases; nucleotides not matched to a gene: 12. CDR3 coding DNA: TGTGCCAGCAGTGTCGTCGGGACAGGACCATCGTATGGCTACACCTTC. It yields the protein CASSVVGTGPSYGYTF.

This clone was recorded once. The rearrangement joins TRBV18 to TRBJ2-7, with TRBD1 matching 9 bases. The CDR3 has 15 amino acids. J lost 6 bases, V lost 0 bases, and 6 bases had no gene match. Germline CDR1 and CDR2: KGHSH and LQKENI. CDR3 sequence reads: CASSPPGQGYREQYF. CDR3 DNA: TGTGCCAGCTCACCACCGGGACAGGGTTATCGCGAGCAGTACTTC.

This clone has just a few counts. The chain has TRBV11-2 and TRBJ1-5, with a weak D call TRBD1 (6 bases). The CDR3 consists of 15 residues. The V end was cut by 0 bases, the J end by 5 bases, with 11 bases between. Germline V CDR1 and CDR2: SGHAT, FQNNGV. In DNA, the CDR3 is TGTGCCAGCAGCTTAGATCTGTCAGGGGATCAGCCCCAGCATTTT. This encodes CASSLDLSGDQPQHF.

The V call is TRBV7-2, the J call TRBJ1-3, with D perhaps TRBD1 (6 bases). The CDR3 length is 16 residues. In germline, CDR1 is SGHTA, CDR2 FQGNSA. V was clipped by 5 bases and J by 5 bases, with 19 bases between them. The CDR3 loop reads CASSPSPGQLRNTIYF. CDR3 DNA: TGTGCCAGCAGCCCATCACCAGGACAGCTCAGAAACACCATATATTTT.